This is a list of T cell receptor beta chains from one sample in a study of prognosis after radiotherapy for stage I lung cancer. TCRdb used MiXCR to reprocess the multiplex PCR reads, holding one entry per CDR3 protein. The sample contains fewer than 35,000 distinct CDR3 sequences, around half of which appear only once. The sequencing here drew on PBMCs, taken before or after stereotactic body radiation therapy (not recorded which). The origin of the receptors is a donor aged 50 or older with non-small cell lung cancer. Both conserved end residues are part of each CDR3. D genes are given only for firm matches. Clone size is shown for a subset of rows, as once, few, many or a class of expanded clone.

j_gene: TRBJ2-5; abundance: -; v_gene: TRBV6-9; d_gene: TRBD2; CDR3nt: TGTGCCAGCAGTTTCGCGGGGGGCCAAGAGACCCAGTACTTC; CDR3aa: CASSFAGGQETQYF
j_gene: TRBJ2-7; abundance: -; v_gene: TRBV20-1; d_gene: TRBD2; CDR3nt: TGCAGTGCGGGACAGGGGGGGACTAGCGGGAGGGTCCTGCAGTACTTC; CDR3aa: CSAGQGGTSGRVLQYF
j_gene: TRBJ1-1; abundance: -; v_gene: TRBV2; d_gene: -; CDR3nt: TGTTCCAGCGCGGGCACTGAAGCTTTCTTT; CDR3aa: CSSAGTEAFF
j_gene: TRBJ1-2; abundance: medium-sized; v_gene: TRBV7-9; d_gene: TRBD1; CDR3nt: TGTGCCAGCAGCTTAGGCGGACAGGCCCATGGCTACACCTTC; CDR3aa: CASSLGGQAHGYTF
j_gene: TRBJ1-1; abundance: many; v_gene: TRBV20-1; d_gene: -; CDR3nt: TGCAGTGCTAGATCCCCTGAAGCTTTCTTT; CDR3aa: CSARSPEAFF
j_gene: TRBJ1-2; abundance: -; v_gene: TRBV30; d_gene: TRBD1; CDR3nt: TGTGCCTGGAGTGTACAAGGGGGCGACGGCTACACCTTC; CDR3aa: CAWSVQGGDGYTF
j_gene: TRBJ2-3; abundance: many; v_gene: TRBV7-2; d_gene: -; CDR3nt: TGTGCCAGCAGCTTAGCGGTGCGCACAGATACGCAGTATTTT; CDR3aa: CASSLAVRTDTQYF
j_gene: TRBJ1-2; abundance: -; v_gene: TRBV9; d_gene: -; CDR3nt: TGTGTCAGCAGCGCGGGATGTTCGGGTCGCTACACCTTC; CDR3aa: CVSSAGCSGRYTF
j_gene: TRBJ1-5; abundance: many; v_gene: TRBV2; d_gene: -; CDR3nt: TGTGCCAGCAGGGGGGACAGCAATCAGCCCCAGCATTTT; CDR3aa: CASRGDSNQPQHF
j_gene: TRBJ2-1; abundance: many; v_gene: TRBV4-3; d_gene: -; CDR3nt: TGCGCCAGCAGCCAAGAAGGGAGGCCCTCCTACAATGAGCAGTTCTTC; CDR3aa: CASSQEGRPSYNEQFF
j_gene: TRBJ1-3; abundance: -; v_gene: TRBV28; d_gene: -; CDR3nt: TGTGCCAGCTCTGGGAGCTCTGGAAACACCATATATTTT; CDR3aa: CASSGSSGNTIYF
j_gene: TRBJ1-2; abundance: many; v_gene: TRBV5-5; d_gene: -; CDR3nt: TGTGCCAGCAGACATCCGGGACGGAGCTATGGCTACACCTTC; CDR3aa: CASRHPGRSYGYTF
j_gene: TRBJ1-2; abundance: -; v_gene: TRBV7-9; d_gene: -; CDR3nt: TGTGCCAGCAGCCATGACGGGACCTATGGCTACGCCTTC; CDR3aa: CASSHDGTYGYAF
j_gene: TRBJ2-7; abundance: many; v_gene: TRBV5-1; d_gene: TRBD2; CDR3nt: TGCGCCAGCAGCTTGGCAGGGACGACTAGCAGTTACGAGCAGTACTTC; CDR3aa: CASSLAGTTSSYEQYF
j_gene: TRBJ1-2; abundance: -; v_gene: TRBV6-5; d_gene: -; CDR3nt: TGTGCCAGCAGTTACGGTGCCTCTGGCTACACCTTC; CDR3aa: CASSYGASGYTF
j_gene: TRBJ2-3; abundance: many; v_gene: TRBV7-2; d_gene: -; CDR3nt: TGTGCCAGCACCACCCGGGTGTGGGCTCAGACAGATACGCAGTATTTT; CDR3aa: CASTTRVWAQTDTQYF
j_gene: TRBJ1-2; abundance: -; v_gene: TRBV19; d_gene: TRBD1; CDR3nt: TGTGCCAGTAGTATAGGTCCAGGGGGCGACTATGGCCACACCTTC; CDR3aa: CASSIGPGGDYGHTF
j_gene: TRBJ2-3; abundance: -; v_gene: TRBV9; d_gene: TRBD2; CDR3nt: TGTGCCAGCAGCCCCCGTCGGACTAGCGTGATCCCCACAGATACGCAGTATTTT; CDR3aa: CASSPRRTSVIPTDTQYF
j_gene: TRBJ1-6; abundance: -; v_gene: TRBV28; d_gene: -; CDR3nt: TGTGCCAGCAGACAGGATGGCTATAATTCACCCCTCCACTTT; CDR3aa: CASRQDGYNSPLHF
j_gene: TRBJ2-1; abundance: many; v_gene: TRBV7-7; d_gene: TRBD1; CDR3nt: TGTGCTAGCAGCCGGACACAGGGGGCTGGTGAGCAGTTCTTC; CDR3aa: CASSRTQGAGEQFF
j_gene: TRBJ2-7; abundance: -; v_gene: TRBV7-9; d_gene: -; CDR3nt: TGTGCCAGCAGCTTCTTGGCTGGGTCCGGCGAGCAGTACTTC; CDR3aa: CASSFLAGSGEQYF
j_gene: TRBJ2-7; abundance: -; v_gene: TRBV9; d_gene: TRBD2; CDR3nt: TGTGCCAGCAGCCCCCTTCCCGGGACTAGCGGGAGAGGTGGCGAGCATTACTTC; CDR3aa: CASSPLPGTSGRGGEHYF
j_gene: TRBJ1-5; abundance: many; v_gene: TRBV18; d_gene: -; CDR3nt: TGTGCCAGCTCACCAGATGGAAAGGAAGAGCCCCAGCATTTT; CDR3aa: CASSPDGKEEPQHF
j_gene: TRBJ2-6; abundance: -; v_gene: TRBV5-1; d_gene: -; CDR3nt: TGCGCCAGCAGCTTCACCTCTGGGGCCAACTTCCTTACTTTC; CDR3aa: CASSFTSGANFLTF
j_gene: TRBJ2-1; abundance: once; v_gene: TRBV12-3/TRBV12-4; d_gene: TRBD2; CDR3nt: TGTGCCAACAGTTTGTCTAGCGGGAGATCCTACAATGAGCAGTTCTTC; CDR3aa: CANSLSSGRSYNEQFF
j_gene: TRBJ1-2; abundance: -; v_gene: TRBV3-1; d_gene: -; CDR3nt: TGTGCCAGCAGCCAAGAGGTACAGGTAAACCTTGGCTACACCTTC; CDR3aa: CASSQEVQVNLGYTF
j_gene: TRBJ1-5; abundance: -; v_gene: TRBV7-9; d_gene: -; CDR3nt: TGTGCCAGCAGCTTAGCCCTTAATCAGCCCCAGCATTTT; CDR3aa: CASSLALNQPQHF
j_gene: TRBJ2-7; abundance: -; v_gene: TRBV6-1; d_gene: TRBD1; CDR3nt: TGTGCCAGCTATGGGGTTGGGCCCGGGACAGGGGCCTACGAGCAGTACTTC; CDR3aa: CASYGVGPGTGAYEQYF
j_gene: TRBJ1-1; abundance: many; v_gene: TRBV4-1; d_gene: -; CDR3nt: TGCGCCAGCAGCCCGCAGGGACCTAACACTGAAGCTTTCTTT; CDR3aa: CASSPQGPNTEAFF
j_gene: TRBJ2-1; abundance: -; v_gene: TRBV12-5; d_gene: -; CDR3nt: TGTGCTAGTGGTTTCGGACTGGCGGGTGAGCAGTTCTTC; CDR3aa: CASGFGLAGEQFF
j_gene: TRBJ1-1; abundance: -; v_gene: TRBV6-2/TRBV6-3; d_gene: -; CDR3nt: TGTGCCAGCAGTAACAGGGTAAACACTGAAGCTTTCTTT; CDR3aa: CASSNRVNTEAFF
j_gene: TRBJ2-6; abundance: many; v_gene: TRBV18; d_gene: -; CDR3nt: TGTGCCAGCTCCCTGGCAGGGGTTCTCTCTGGGGCCAACGTCCTGACTTTC; CDR3aa: CASSLAGVLSGANVLTF
j_gene: TRBJ2-5; abundance: many; v_gene: TRBV20-1; d_gene: -; CDR3nt: TGCAGTGCGTGGGCAGCTAGAATGGAGACCCAGTACTTC; CDR3aa: CSAWAARMETQYF